In this sample, the clone carrying this T cell receptor beta chain turned up many times. The data originate from a study of neurological immune-mediated disorders. TCRdb redid the calling of the 5' RACE reads with MiXCR, one entry per CDR3 protein. Seen here are about 60,000 distinct CDR3 sequences, about 10% observed once, and the top ten hold less than 8.5%. CDR3 size: 14 residues. Germline V CDR1 and CDR2: MNHEY, SVGAGI. The germline V and J ends were trimmed by 4 bases and 0 bases, with 6 bases remaining between them. Described time point: longitudinal time-point 1 (baseline). Unsorted libraries were generated from 2 million PBMCs. These cells had been stored in RNAlater at -80 C.

The rearrangement uses TRBV6-5 and TRBJ1-4; D uncertain. Sequenced material: PBMCs. This receptor was identified in a male donor with HTLV-1-associated myelopathy (HAM/TSP). CDR3 DNA: TGTGCCAGCAGTTCCAGTCCAACTAATGAAAAACTGTTTTTT. It yields the protein CASSSSPTNEKLFF.